This TCR beta chain was recovered during a study of Ad26.COV2.S vaccination and SARS-CoV-2 variants. About this clone: This sample also contains other DNA sequences that code for the same CDR3.

The CDR3 consists of 14 residues. The V end was cut by 2 bases, the J end by 1 base, with 8 bases between. Germline V gene lookup returns CDR1 KGHSH and CDR2 LQKENI. The treatment is: about 20 received Ad26.COV2.S at low or high dose, single or two shots; about 5 received placebo; per-sample allocation not given. The study sampled participants on day 63 after the first vaccine or placebo injection. Ad26 vector vaccine expressed Wuhan-strain SARS-CoV-2 spike. Libraries were prepared by immunoSEQ multiplex PCR; TCRdb keeps only in-frame clonotypes and omits some of them. The sample yields approximately 300,000 clones, 86% seen once.

This receptor was taken from a person aged 18 to 59 who received the Ad26.COV2.S COVID-19 vaccine or a placebo. V is TRBV18 and J is TRBJ1-1; no reliable D call. Sequenced here: peripheral blood, sampled in a trial of Ad26.COV2.S vaccine versus placebo. The CDR3 DNA is TGTGCCAGCTCACCAGGAGCGCCGAACACTGAAGCTTTCTTT. Its translation is CASSPGAPNTEAFF.